This is a list of T cell receptor beta chains from one sample in a study of cytomegalovirus exposure and HLA in healthy donors. Here immunoSEQ multiplex PCR was the method, and the copy in TCRdb shows in-frame clones only, minus some. The repertoire holds 150,000 to 200,000 clones, with 60% to 85% as singletons. Sample: PBMCs. The receptors come from a male donor in good health and CMV-seronegative. Both conserved end residues are part of each CDR3. A D gene is named only where the DNA matches it firmly. Rows may omit the clone size; those that give it use once, few, many or a size class.

D,J,size,V,CDR3,DNA
TRBD2,TRBJ2-7,.,TRBV19,CASSMGGVGEQYF,TGTGCCAGTAGTATGGGAGGGGTCGGCGAGCAGTACTTC
.,TRBJ1-3,.,TRBV7-2,CASSLVGVGNTIYF,TGTGCCAGCAGCTTAGTAGGGGTTGGAAACACCATATATTTT
.,TRBJ1-5,.,TRBV15,CATSRDQRVNQPQHF,TGTGCCACCAGCAGAGATCAGCGGGTTAATCAGCCCCAGCATTTT
.,TRBJ1-1,.,TRBV28,CASSFRGLNTEAFF,TGTGCCAGCAGTTTCCGGGGATTGAACACTGAAGCTTTCTTT
.,TRBJ2-3,.,TRBV11-1,CASSLGVGGGRKVTDTQYF,TGTGCCAGCAGCTTAGGAGTTGGGGGGGGCCGCAAAGTCACAGATACGCAGTATTTT
.,TRBJ2-7,.,TRBV25-1,CASSELGSYEQYF,TGTGCCAGCAGTGAACTAGGCAGCTACGAGCAGTACTTC
.,TRBJ2-4,.,TRBV6-1,CASSEAPGAGNIQYF,TGTGCCAGCAGTGAAGCGCCAGGGGCAGGTAACATTCAGTACTTC
TRBD2,TRBJ2-3,few,TRBV30,CAWSPTSGRVDTQYF,TGTGCCTGGAGCCCTACTAGCGGGAGAGTAGATACGCAGTATTTT
.,TRBJ1-1,.,TRBV28,CASSNIRGMNTEAFF,TGTGCCAGCAGCAATATCAGGGGCATGAACACTGAAGCTTTCTTT
.,TRBJ2-5,once,TRBV18,CASQLGETQYF,TGTGCCAGCCAACTCGGGGAGACCCAGTACTTC
TRBD1,TRBJ1-1,.,TRBV6-1,CASSETTGALTEAFF,TGTGCCAGCAGTGAGACGACAGGGGCTTTAACTGAAGCTTTCTTT
.,TRBJ2-2,.,TRBV30,CAWTPIGGVRAISRTEELFF,TGTGCCTGGACCCCCATTGGAGGGGTTAGGGCGATCTCTAGGACCGAGGAGCTGTTTTTT
.,TRBJ1-2,.,TRBV4-1,CASSQDGTFPTSHGYTF,TGCGCCAGCAGCCAAGATGGGACTTTCCCTACTAGCCATGGCTACACCTTC
.,TRBJ1-1,once,TRBV15,CATSRPNSGGGAFF,TGTGCCACCAGCAGGCCTAATAGCGGGGGCGGTGCTTTCTTT
TRBD2,TRBJ2-3,.,TRBV10-2,CASNLGLAGPVDTQYF,TGCGCCAGCAACCTCGGACTAGCGGGTCCTGTGGATACGCAGTATTTT
.,TRBJ2-3,.,TRBV2,CASSEYGDTQYF,TGTGCCAGCAGTGAGTACGGAGATACGCAGTATTTT
.,TRBJ2-1,.,TRBV4-3,CASSQDTPRYEQFF,TGCGCCAGCAGCCAAGATACTCCACGGTATGAGCAGTTCTTC
.,TRBJ2-7,.,TRBV28,CASSLQGSGYEQYF,TGTGCCAGCAGTTTACAGGGGTCTGGTTACGAGCAGTACTTC
.,TRBJ1-5,few,TRBV7-6,CASSLGRGSNQPQHF,TGTGCCAGCAGCTTGGGCAGGGGAAGCAATCAGCCCCAGCATTTT
TRBD1,TRBJ1-6,.,TRBV2,CASHDRVGSPLHF,TGTGCCAGCCACGACAGGGTGGGATCACCCCTCCACTTT
.,TRBJ1-1,.,TRBV4-1,CASSPGHSLNTEAFF,TGCGCCAGCAGCCCGGGACATTCCCTAAACACTGAAGCTTTCTTT
.,TRBJ1-5,.,TRBV6-6,CASSYSGGVSNQPQHF,TGTGCCAGCAGTTACTCGGGGGGGGTAAGCAATCAGCCCCAGCATTTT
.,TRBJ2-2,.,TRBV18,CASSLTRDYTGELFF,TGTGCCAGCTCACTCACCAGGGATTACACCGGGGAGCTGTTTTTT
TRBD1,TRBJ1-1,.,TRBV30,CAWTRPDREKTEAFF,TGTGCCTGGACCCGCCCAGACAGGGAAAAGACTGAAGCTTTCTTT
TRBD2,TRBJ2-1,few,TRBV28,CASSRILAGEDNEQFF,TGTGCCAGCAGTAGAATTCTAGCGGGAGAAGACAATGAGCAGTTCTTC
TRBD1,TRBJ1-3,.,TRBV2,CASSPYIPDRAGNTIYF,TGTGCCAGCAGTCCTTATATACCCGACAGGGCTGGAAACACCATATATTTT
.,TRBJ1-2,.,TRBV12-5,CASGLEALDYGYTF,TGTGCTAGTGGTTTAGAGGCGCTCGACTATGGCTACACCTTC
.,TRBJ2-7,.,TRBV11-3,CASSFSRTAYEQYF,TGTGCCAGCAGCTTCTCAAGGACAGCCTACGAGCAGTACTTC
TRBD1,TRBJ1-4,.,TRBV27,CASSRGQALKLFF,TGTGCCAGCAGTCGGGGACAGGCATTAAAACTGTTTTTT
.,TRBJ1-2,.,TRBV29-1,CSVLGDYESGGYTF,TGCAGCGTGTTAGGGGATTATGAAAGCGGGGGCTACACCTTC
.,TRBJ1-2,few,TRBV6-5,CASREGEGWGYTF,TGTGCCAGCAGAGAAGGGGAGGGTTGGGGCTACACCTTC
.,TRBJ2-6,.,TRBV19,CASSSRGYRSGANVLTF,TGTGCCAGTAGTAGCAGGGGCTACCGCTCTGGGGCCAACGTCCTGACTTTC
TRBD1,TRBJ2-7,once,TRBV6-6,CASSWDRGSYEQYF,TGTGCCAGCAGTTGGGACAGGGGGTCCTACGAGCAGTACTTC
TRBD1,TRBJ2-2,.,TRBV6-5,CASSLQGAGGELFF,TGTGCCAGCAGTCTTCAGGGGGCCGGCGGGGAGCTGTTTTTT
.,TRBJ2-1,.,TRBV5-1,CASSLAGSSYNEQFF,TGCGCCAGCAGCTTGGCCGGGAGCTCCTACAATGAGCAGTTCTTC
.,TRBJ1-5,.,TRBV19,CASSIERPGNQPQHF,TGTGCCAGTAGTATCGAGCGCCCAGGCAATCAGCCCCAGCATTTT
.,TRBJ1-5,.,TRBV28,CASSPQQGFNQPQHF,TGTGCCAGCAGTCCCCAACAGGGTTTCAATCAGCCCCAGCATTTT
.,TRBJ2-1,.,TRBV15,CATSRDLGTYRGEQFF,TGTGCCACCAGCAGAGATCTAGGGACATACAGAGGTGAGCAGTTCTTC
.,TRBJ1-3,once,TRBV11-2,CASSLDFRRENTIYF,TGTGCCAGCAGCTTAGATTTCAGGAGGGAAAACACCATATATTTT
TRBD1,TRBJ2-1,.,TRBV6-5,CASSTGTVNEQFF,TGTGCCAGCAGTACCGGGACAGTCAATGAGCAGTTCTTC
TRBD2,TRBJ2-7,.,TRBV9,CASSVGGTSGLYEQYF,TGTGCCAGCAGCGTAGGGGGGACTAGCGGGCTCTACGAGCAGTACTTC
.,TRBJ1-1,.,TRBV6-5,CASSYRQMITEAFF,TGTGCCAGCAGTTACCGACAGATGATTACTGAAGCTTTCTTT
TRBD1,TRBJ1-6,.,TRBV15,CATSRDQGVNSPLHF,TGTGCCACCAGCAGAGATCAGGGGGTCAATTCACCCCTCCACTTT
.,TRBJ1-1,few,TRBV30,CAWTEGLRAFF,TGTGCCTGGACCGAGGGTTTAAGGGCTTTCTTT
TRBD1,TRBJ1-5,.,TRBV4-2,CASSQDRYNQPQHF,TGTGCCAGCAGCCAGGACAGGTACAATCAGCCCCAGCATTTT
TRBD2,TRBJ2-1,.,TRBV7-3,CASSLMGTSGTPSYNEQFF,TGTGCCAGCAGCTTAATGGGGACTAGCGGGACCCCCTCCTACAATGAGCAGTTCTTC
TRBD1,TRBJ2-2,few,TRBV7-3,CASLLRTGGTGELFF,TGTGCCAGCCTTCTACGGACAGGGGGTACCGGGGAGCTGTTTTTT
.,TRBJ1-1,.,TRBV29-1,CSAVATSRTEAFF,TGCAGCGCCGTCGCTACTTCGAGGACTGAAGCTTTCTTT
.,TRBJ1-1,.,TRBV4-2,CASSQNRGTNTEAFF,TGTGCCAGCAGCCAAAACCGGGGAACCAACACTGAAGCTTTCTTT
TRBD2,TRBJ2-7,.,TRBV30,CAWSGGLLVYEQYF,TGTGCCTGGAGTGGGGGACTACTTGTATACGAGCAGTACTTC
TRBD1,TRBJ1-6,few,TRBV30,CAWSVLLGQGSPLHF,TGTGCCTGGAGCGTCTTACTAGGACAGGGTTCACCCCTCCACTTT
.,TRBJ1-2,.,TRBV6-5,CASSPDSYYGYTF,TGTGCCAGCAGTCCGGACAGCTACTATGGCTACACCTTC
TRBD1,TRBJ2-1,.,TRBV6-1,CASRDRSSYNEQFF,TGTGCCAGCAGGGACAGGAGCTCCTACAATGAGCAGTTCTTC
.,TRBJ1-1,once,TRBV4-1,CASSQRMGFGGEGTEAFF,TGCGCCAGCAGCCAACGAATGGGGTTCGGGGGTGAGGGCACTGAAGCTTTCTTT
.,TRBJ1-1,.,TRBV27,CATAATGPNTEAFF,TGTGCCACTGCTGCTACAGGACCGAACACTGAAGCTTTCTTT